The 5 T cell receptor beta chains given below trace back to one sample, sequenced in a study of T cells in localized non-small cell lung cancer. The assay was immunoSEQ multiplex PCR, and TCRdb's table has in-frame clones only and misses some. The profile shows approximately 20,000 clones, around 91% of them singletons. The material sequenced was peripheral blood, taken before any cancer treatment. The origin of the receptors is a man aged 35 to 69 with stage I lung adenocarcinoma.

DNA of the CDR3: TGTGCCAGCAGCTTGGAGGGACGGTTGAACACTGAAGCTTTCTTT. Translation gives CASSLEGRLNTEAFF. The rearrangement uses TRBV5-6 and TRBJ1-1, with D possibly TRBD1 on 5 matching bases. Germline V gene data show CDR1 as SGHDT and CDR2 as YYEEEE. Trimming removed 0 bases from V and 0 bases from J, with 9 bases in between. This CDR3 spans 15 amino acids. Full variable domain (rest looked up from reference TRBV5-6 and TRBJ1-1): DAGVTQSPTHLIKTRGQQVTLRCSPKSGHDTVSWYQQALGQGPQFIFQYYEEEERQRGNFPDRFSGHQFPNYSSELNVNALLLGDSALYLCASSLEGRLNTEAFFGQGTRLTVV.

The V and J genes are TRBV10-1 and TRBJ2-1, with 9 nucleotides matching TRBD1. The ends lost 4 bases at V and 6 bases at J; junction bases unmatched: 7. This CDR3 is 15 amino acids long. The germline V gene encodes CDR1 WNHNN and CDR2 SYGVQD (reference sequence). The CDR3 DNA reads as TGCGCCAGCAGTGCGGATGGGACAGGGATCAATGAGCAGTTCTTC. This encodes CASSADGTGINEQFF.

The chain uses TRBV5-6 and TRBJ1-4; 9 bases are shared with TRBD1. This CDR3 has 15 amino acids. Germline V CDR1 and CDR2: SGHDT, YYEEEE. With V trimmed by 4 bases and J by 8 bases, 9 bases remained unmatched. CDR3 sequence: CASSPDRGREEKLFF. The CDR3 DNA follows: TGTGCCAGCAGCCCGGACAGGGGCCGCGAGGAAAAACTGTTTTTT. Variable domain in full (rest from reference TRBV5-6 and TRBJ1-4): DAGVTQSPTHLIKTRGQQVTLRCSPKSGHDTVSWYQQALGQGPQFIFQYYEEEERQRGNFPDRFSGHQFPNYSSELNVNALLLGDSALYLCASSPDRGREEKLFFGSGTQLSVL.

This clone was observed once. CDR3 region: CASSSPEETQYF. CDR3 DNA sequence: TGTGCCAGCAGCTCTCCCGAAGAGACCCAGTACTTC. J is TRBJ2-5 and V is TRBV7-9; D call uncertain. The CDR3 length is 12 residues. Germline CDR1 SEHNR, CDR2 FQNEAQ (reference sequence). Trimming took 4 bases from V and 3 from J, leaving 6 bases between them.

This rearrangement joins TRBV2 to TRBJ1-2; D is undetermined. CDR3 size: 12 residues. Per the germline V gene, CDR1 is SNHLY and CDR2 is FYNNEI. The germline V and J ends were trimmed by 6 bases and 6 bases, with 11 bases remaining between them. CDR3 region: CASRTDRDGYTF. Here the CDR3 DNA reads TGTGCCAGCAGGACCGACCGGGATGGCTACACCTTC.